This T cell receptor (beta chain) was retrieved from a study of blood T cell repertoires in COVID-19. Study as a whole: Samples taken during acute and convalescent COVID-19 were collected in the United States, Italy and Spain. PBMCs, B-cell-depleted T cells, or T cells provided the cDNA or gDNA that made up the material.

Original methodology: Counts of nucleated cells, estimated from reference gene primer amplification, were obtained. The data were produced by immunoSEQ multiplex PCR, yet TCRdb's version contains in-frame clones alone and is incomplete. V and J calls and clone size are those listed in that table; D and trimming were worked out from the DNA. In the table there are fewer than 350,000 clones, roughly 85% of which are singletons. The CDR3 has 13 amino acids. Trimming stripped 4 bases from V and 7 bases from J, with 15 bases between. Germline V gene lookup returns CDR1 SGHRS and CDR2 YFSETQ. The sample was peripheral blood. The clonotype comes from a human donor in a cohort sampled during active COVID-19. The J gene is TRBJ2-7, the V gene TRBV5-1, with TRBD1 as a possible D gene (6 bases). This CDR3 is CASSRGHPREQYF. CDR3 DNA sequence: TGCGCCAGCAGCCGGGGACACCCTAGGGAGCAGTACTTC.